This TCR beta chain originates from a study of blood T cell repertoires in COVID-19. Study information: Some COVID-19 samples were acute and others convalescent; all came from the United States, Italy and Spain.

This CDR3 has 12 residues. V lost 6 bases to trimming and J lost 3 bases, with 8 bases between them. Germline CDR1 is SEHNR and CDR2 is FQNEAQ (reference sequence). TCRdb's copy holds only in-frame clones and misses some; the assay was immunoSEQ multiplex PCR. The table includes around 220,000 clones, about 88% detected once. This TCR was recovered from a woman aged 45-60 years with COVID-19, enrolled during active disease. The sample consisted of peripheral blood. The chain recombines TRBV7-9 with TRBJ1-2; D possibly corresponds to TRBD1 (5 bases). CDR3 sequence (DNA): TGTGCCAGCAGAAAAGGGGACTATGGCTACACCTTC. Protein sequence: CASRKGDYGYTF.